This T cell receptor (beta chain) was retrieved from a study of cytomegalovirus exposure and HLA in healthy donors (dated by TCRdb to the late 2010s). For the wider study: According to a later analysis, one platform produced both the 110 or so validation repertoires and the 670 or so repertoires of the first cohort. The study aimed to test whether cataloging public T cell receptors could reveal signatures of past pathogen exposure. Along with the approximately 700-subject first cohort, a separate validation cohort of more than 90 different subjects was used. The study combined high-throughput TCR immunosequencing, statistical association of individual TCRs with disease status, and machine learning to predict cytomegalovirus infection status.

Separate from the roughly 650-subject first cohort, the validation cohort of over 90 subjects was the group to which the donors belonged. Summary of the overall study and its limitations: While some public TCRs were present in many individuals, most TCR sequences turned up only very rarely across donors. A few of the identified cytomegalovirus-associated TCR beta chains were confirmed in vitro to be specific for cytomegalovirus antigens. A later analysis lacked HLA typing for the validation cohort, so it scored co-occurrence in that cohort across all 120 repertoires. In a later analysis, TCRs clustered in the first cohort were found to also tend to co-occur in the 100 to 150 validation repertoires, with approximately 95% of cluster scores above 0. In the study, around 150 TCR beta chains were listed as associated with cytomegalovirus. The authors suggested that the approach could potentially be extended to other disease states and immunological phenotypes. The classifier was reported to diagnose cytomegalovirus status with high specificity and sensitivity in both the original and validation cohorts.

Regarding this clone: Its antigen is still unknown. Per-base qualities were not stored, and no clone one base away is much larger.

Trimming leaves V shorter by 4 bases and J shorter by 3 bases, with the junction holding 8 bases beyond the gene matches. For CDR1 and CDR2, the germline V gene lists SGHRS and YFSETQ. The CDR3 numbers 15 residues from cysteine through phenylalanine. Only the CDR3 region is kept as DNA, spanning 45 bases read in frame from base 1. Libraries were prepared through the immunoSEQ multiplex PCR assay. As for the authors' bioinformatics: A statistical classification framework was built to diagnose cytomegalovirus status from the catalog of TCR beta chain sequences. In its TCRdb copy, this immuneACCESS table keeps in-frame sequences only and misses some clones. Where compared with another copy, unresolved V genes explain less than half of these, and the others have no known cause. D and trimming come from the DNA, and the V and J calls and clone size come from that table. In this sample the table shows 110,000 to 150,000 clones, roughly 93% of which occur a single time. The top ten constitute 1.5% to 2% of the sample.

Recombination connected TRBV5-1 to TRBJ2-3, and 7 bases in between align with TRBD1. Sequenced input: PBMCs. This clonotype originated in a man between 18 and 29 years old in good health and CMV-seropositive. The nucleotide sequence is TGCGCCAGCAGCACGTGGACAGGTATGACAGATACGCAGTATTTT. This yields the protein CASSTWTGMTDTQYF.